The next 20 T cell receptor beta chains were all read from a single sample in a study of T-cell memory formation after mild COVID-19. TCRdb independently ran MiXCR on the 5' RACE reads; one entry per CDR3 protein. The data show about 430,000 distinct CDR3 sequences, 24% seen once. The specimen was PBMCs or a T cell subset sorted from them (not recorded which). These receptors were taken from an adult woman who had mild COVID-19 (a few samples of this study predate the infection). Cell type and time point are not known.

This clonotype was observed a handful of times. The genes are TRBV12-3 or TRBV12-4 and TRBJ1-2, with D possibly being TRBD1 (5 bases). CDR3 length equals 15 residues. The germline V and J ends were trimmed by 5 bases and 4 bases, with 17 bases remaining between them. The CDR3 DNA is TGTGCCAGCAGTCGCCGGGGGGGAGTATCCTATGGCTACACCTTC. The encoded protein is CASSRRGGVSYGYTF.

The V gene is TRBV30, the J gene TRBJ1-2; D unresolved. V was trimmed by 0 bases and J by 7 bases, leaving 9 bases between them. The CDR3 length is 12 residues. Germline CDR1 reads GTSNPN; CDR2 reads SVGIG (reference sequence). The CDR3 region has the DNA TGTGCCTGGAGTGTAAATGTTGGTGGCTACACCTTC. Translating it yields CAWSVNVGGYTF.

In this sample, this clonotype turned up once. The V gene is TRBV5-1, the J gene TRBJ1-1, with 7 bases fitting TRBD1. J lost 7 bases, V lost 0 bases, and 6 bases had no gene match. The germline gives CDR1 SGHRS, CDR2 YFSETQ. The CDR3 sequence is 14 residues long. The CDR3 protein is CASSLDGGQLEAFF. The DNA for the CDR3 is TGCGCCAGCAGCTTGGACGGGGGACAGCTTGAAGCTTTCTTT.

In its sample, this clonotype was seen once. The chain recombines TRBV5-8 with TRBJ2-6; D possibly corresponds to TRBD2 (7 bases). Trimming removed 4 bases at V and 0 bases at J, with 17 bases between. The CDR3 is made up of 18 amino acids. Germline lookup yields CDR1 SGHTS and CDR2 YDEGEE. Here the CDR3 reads CASSIGGLPISGANVLTF. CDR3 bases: TGTGCCAGCAGCATCGGGGGGCTTCCCATCTCTGGGGCCAACGTCCTGACTTTC.

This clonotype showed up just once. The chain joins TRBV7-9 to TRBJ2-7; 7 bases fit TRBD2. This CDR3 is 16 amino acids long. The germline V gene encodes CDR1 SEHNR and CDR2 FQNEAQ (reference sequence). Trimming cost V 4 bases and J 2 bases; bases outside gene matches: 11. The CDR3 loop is CASSSLGGVWAYEQYF. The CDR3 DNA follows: TGTGCCAGCAGCTCCCTGGGGGGGGTTTGGGCCTACGAGCAGTACTTC.

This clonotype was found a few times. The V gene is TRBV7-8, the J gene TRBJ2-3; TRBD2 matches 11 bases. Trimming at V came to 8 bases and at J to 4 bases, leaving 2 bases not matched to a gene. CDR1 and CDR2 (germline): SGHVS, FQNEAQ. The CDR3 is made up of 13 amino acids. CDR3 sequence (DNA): TGTGCCAGCGTACTAGCGGGGGCAGATACGCAGTATTTT. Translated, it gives CASVLAGADTQYF.

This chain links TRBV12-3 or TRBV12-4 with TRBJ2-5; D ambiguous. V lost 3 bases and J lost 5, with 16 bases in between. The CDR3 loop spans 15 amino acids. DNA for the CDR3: TGTGCCAGCAGTTTTAGGCTACTCTTCGGGGAGACCCAGTACTTC. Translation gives CASSFRLLFGETQYF.

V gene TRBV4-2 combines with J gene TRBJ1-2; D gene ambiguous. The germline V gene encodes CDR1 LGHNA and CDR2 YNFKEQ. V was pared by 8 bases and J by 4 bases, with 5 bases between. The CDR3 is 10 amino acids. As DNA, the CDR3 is TGTGCCAGCGGTCTCTATGGCTACACCTTC. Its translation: CASGLYGYTF.

CDR3 amino acids: CASSQHPKGGRGEQYF. The CDR3 DNA is TGTGCCAGCAGCCAACATCCGAAGGGGGGTAGGGGCGAGCAGTACTTC. This sequence joins TRBV11-2 and TRBJ2-7, with D tentatively TRBD1 or TRBD2 (6 bases each). There are 16 residues in the CDR3. The V gene's germline CDR1 is SGHAT and CDR2 FQNNGV. The ends were cut back, 5 bases at V and 6 bases at J, with 23 bases in the middle.

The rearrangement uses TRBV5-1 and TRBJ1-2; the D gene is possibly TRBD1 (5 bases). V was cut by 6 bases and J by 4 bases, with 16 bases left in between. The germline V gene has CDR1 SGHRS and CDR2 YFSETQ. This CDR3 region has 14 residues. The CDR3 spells CASTPGSGAYGYTF. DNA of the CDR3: TGCGCCAGCACCCCAGGATCCGGGGCCTATGGCTACACCTTC.

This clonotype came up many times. The DNA for the CDR3 is TGTGCCACCAGCAGAGATATCCAGAATCAGCCCCAGCATTTT. This translates into CATSRDIQNQPQHF. This sequence joins TRBV15 and TRBJ1-5; D unclear. V was trimmed by 0 bases and J by 4 bases, leaving 7 bases between them. Germline V gene data show CDR1 as LNHNV and CDR2 as YYDKDF (reference sequence). This CDR3 region has 14 residues.

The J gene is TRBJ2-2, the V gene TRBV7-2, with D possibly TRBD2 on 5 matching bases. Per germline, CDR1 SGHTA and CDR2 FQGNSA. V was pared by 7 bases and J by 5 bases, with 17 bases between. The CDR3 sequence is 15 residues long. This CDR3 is CASTKQLEGTGELFF. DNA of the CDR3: TGTGCCAGCACCAAACAACTAGAAGGGACCGGGGAGCTGTTTTTT.

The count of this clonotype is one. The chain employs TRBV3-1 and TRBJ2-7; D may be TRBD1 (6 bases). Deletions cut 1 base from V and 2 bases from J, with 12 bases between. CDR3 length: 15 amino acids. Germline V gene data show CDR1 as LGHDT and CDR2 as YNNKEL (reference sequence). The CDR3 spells CASSQVQGSPYEQYF. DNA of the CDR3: TGTGCCAGCAGCCAAGTTCAGGGGAGCCCCTACGAGCAGTACTTC.

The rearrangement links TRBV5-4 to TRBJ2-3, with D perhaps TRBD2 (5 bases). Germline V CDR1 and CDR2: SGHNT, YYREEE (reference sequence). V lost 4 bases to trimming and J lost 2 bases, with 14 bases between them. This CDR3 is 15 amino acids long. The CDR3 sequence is CASSRRTGYTDTQYF. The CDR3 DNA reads TGTGCCAGCAGCCGCAGGACTGGCTACACAGATACGCAGTATTTT.

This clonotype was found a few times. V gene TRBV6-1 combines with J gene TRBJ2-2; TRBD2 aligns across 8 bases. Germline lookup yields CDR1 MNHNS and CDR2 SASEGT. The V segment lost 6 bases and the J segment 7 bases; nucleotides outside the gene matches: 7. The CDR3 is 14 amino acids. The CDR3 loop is CASRSELAVGELFF. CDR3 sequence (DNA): TGTGCCAGCAGATCCGAACTAGCGGTCGGGGAGCTGTTTTTT.

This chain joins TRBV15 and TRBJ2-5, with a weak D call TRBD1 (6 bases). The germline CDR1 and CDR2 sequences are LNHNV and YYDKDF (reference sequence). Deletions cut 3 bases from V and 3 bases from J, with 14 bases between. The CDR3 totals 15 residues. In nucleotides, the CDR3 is TGTGCCACCAGCAGTGAAAGGGACAACAAAGAGACCCAGTACTTC. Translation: CATSSERDNKETQYF.

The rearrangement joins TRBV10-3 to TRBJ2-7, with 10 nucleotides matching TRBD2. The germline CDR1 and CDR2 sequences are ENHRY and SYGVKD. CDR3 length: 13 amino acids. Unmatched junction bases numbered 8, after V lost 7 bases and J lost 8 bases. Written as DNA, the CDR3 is TGTGCCATCAATGACAGCGGGAGGGAAAAGCAGTACTTC. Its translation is CAINDSGREKQYF.

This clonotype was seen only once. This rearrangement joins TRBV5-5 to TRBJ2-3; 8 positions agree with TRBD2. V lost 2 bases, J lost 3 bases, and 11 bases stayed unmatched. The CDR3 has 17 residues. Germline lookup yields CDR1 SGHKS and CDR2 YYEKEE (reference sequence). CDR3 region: CASSLRVSGGLTDTQYF. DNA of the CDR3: TGTGCCAGCAGCTTACGAGTAAGCGGGGGTTTGACAGATACGCAGTATTTT. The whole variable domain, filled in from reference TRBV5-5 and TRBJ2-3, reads DAGVTQSPTHLIKTRGQQVTLRCSPISGHKSVSWYQQVLGQGPQFIFQYYEKEERGRGNFPDRFSARQFPNYSSELNVNALLLGDSALYLCASSLRVSGGLTDTQYFGPGTRLTVL.

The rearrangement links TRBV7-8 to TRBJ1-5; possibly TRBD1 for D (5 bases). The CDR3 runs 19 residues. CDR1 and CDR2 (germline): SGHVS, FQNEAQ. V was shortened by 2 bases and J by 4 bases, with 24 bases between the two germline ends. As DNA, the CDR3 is TGTGCCAGCAGCTTATTGGAACGCAGGGTTAAAAGTGGTAATCAGCCCCAGCATTTT. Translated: CASSLLERRVKSGNQPQHF. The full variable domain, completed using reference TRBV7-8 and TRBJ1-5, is GAGVSQSPRYKVAKRGQDVALRCDPISGHVSLFWYQQALGQGPEFLTYFQNEAQLDKSGLPSDRFFAERPEGSVSTLKIQRTQQEDSAVYLCASSLLERRVKSGNQPQHFGDGTRLSIL.

The chain's CDR3 is CASSLAPLAGLSYNEQFF. CDR3 DNA: TGTGCCAGCAGTCTCGCCCCTCTAGCGGGATTGTCCTACAATGAGCAGTTCTTC. The V and J genes are TRBV7-9 and TRBJ2-1; 9 bases agree with TRBD2. V trimming: 6 bases; J trimming: 1 base; junction bases outside the gene matches: 13. The CDR3 consists of 18 residues. Germline-derived CDR1 and CDR2 are SEHNR and FQNEAQ (reference sequence).